Listed here is a single T cell receptor beta chain. No antigen is known for it. This record belongs to a study of T cells in localized non-small cell lung cancer. The study, taken as a whole, reports: The appearance of a median approximately 60 of the top 100 tumor clones was seen in adjacent lung. The study linked higher blood T cell density to longer overall survival.

Method: immunoSEQ multiplex PCR; TCRdb's copy keeps in-frame clones and lacks some. The sample includes approximately 37,000 clones, around 90% of them seen just once. The CDR3 is 14 amino acids. Trimming took off 0 bases at V and 0 bases at J, with 6 bases between the two ends. Germline V CDR1 and CDR2: SGDLS, YYNGEE. The source material was peripheral blood, sampled before any cancer treatment. The TCR sequence derives from a man aged 18 to 50 with stage I lung adenocarcinoma. V usage is TRBV9 and J usage is TRBJ1-1; unclear D gene. This CDR3 is CASSVDGMNTEAFF. Written as DNA, the CDR3 is TGTGCCAGCAGCGTAGACGGTATGAACACTGAAGCTTTCTTT.